A single sample gave rise to the 18 T cell receptor beta chains below, sequenced in a study of blood T cell repertoires in COVID-19. Repertoires were generated with immunoSEQ multiplex PCR, while TCRdb's copy carries only in-frame clones and drops some. This table holds around 380,000 clones, around 87% found once. The sample comprised PBMCs or T cells enriched from blood (not recorded which). The receptors stem from a man younger than 45 who had recovered from COVID-19.

V is TRBV9 and J is TRBJ1-5; TRBD1 matches 7 bases. Trimming removed 3 bases from V and 5 bases from J; junction bases left unmatched: 8. There are 15 residues in the CDR3. Germline CDR1 reads SGDLS; CDR2 reads YYNGEE. CDR3 sequence: CASSATGERDQPQHF. As DNA, the CDR3 is TGTGCCAGCAGCGCCACAGGGGAAAGGGATCAGCCCCAGCATTTT.

The V call is TRBV14, the J call TRBJ1-1; no firm D call. The V end was cut by 2 bases, the J end by 0 bases, with 4 bases between. The CDR3 has 13 residues. In germline, CDR1 is SGHDN, CDR2 FVKESK. CDR3: CASSQQMNTEAFF. The CDR3 region has the DNA TGTGCCAGCAGCCAACAGATGAACACTGAAGCTTTCTTT.

A single count supports this clone. This chain uses TRBV6-5 with TRBJ1-2, with D perhaps matching TRBD1 (5 bases). Germline lookup yields CDR1 MNHEY and CDR2 SVGAGI. The CDR3 contains 13 residues. V dropped 4 bases and J dropped 5 bases, with 11 bases sitting between them. CDR3 nucleotides: TGTGCCAGCAGTTTGGAGGGGCAATATGGCTACACCTTC. Protein product: CASSLEGQYGYTF.

This clone was counted once. The same CDR3 can be traced to other DNA sequences in this sample. The J gene is TRBJ2-7, the V gene TRBV6-5; 7 bases match TRBD1. The CDR3 is made up of 14 amino acids. The germline V gene has CDR1 MNHEY and CDR2 SVGAGI. The junction had 5 bases not matched to a gene; V was cut back by 5 bases and J by 1 base. CDR3 sequence: CASSRTGTSYEQYF. In DNA form, the CDR3 reads TGTGCCAGCAGTCGGACAGGAACTTCCTACGAGCAGTACTTC.

The CDR3 loop reads CASSALYTGELFF. The CDR3, as DNA: TGTGCCAGCAGTGCTTTATATACCGGGGAGCTGTTTTTT. The chain couples TRBV2 to TRBJ2-2; D unresolved. Germline CDR1 reads SNHLY; CDR2 reads FYNNEI. The CDR3 is 13 amino acids. Trimming took off 4 bases at V and 5 bases at J, with 8 bases between the two ends. Drawing the rest from reference TRBV2 and TRBJ2-2, the complete variable domain is EPEVTQTPSHQVTQMGQEVILRCVPISNHLYFYWYRQILGQKVEFLVSFYNNEISEKSEIFDDQFSVERPDGSNFTLKIRSTKLEDSAMYFCASSALYTGELFFGEGSRLTVL.

The V gene is TRBV2, the J gene TRBJ2-1, with D possibly TRBD2 on 7 matching bases. The CDR3 is 13 amino acids. CDR1 is SNHLY, CDR2 FYNNEI, per germline. The germline V and J ends were trimmed by 9 bases and 7 bases, with 16 bases remaining between them. For the CDR3, the DNA is TGTGCCAGACGCGGGGGCCCTTTGAATGAGCAGTTCTTC. It specifies CARRGGPLNEQFF.

The chain couples TRBV20-1 to TRBJ1-3; D might be TRBD1 (6 bases). Germline CDR1 and CDR2: DFQATT and SNEGSKA (reference sequence). The CDR3 spans 15 residues. The germline V and J ends were trimmed by 3 bases and 8 bases, with 20 bases remaining between them. CDR3 protein: CSASSRQVSSDTIYF. In nucleotides, the CDR3 is TGCAGTGCTAGTTCACGACAGGTCTCTTCGGACACCATATATTTT.

The gene calls are TRBV6-5 and TRBJ1-2; 7 bases map to TRBD1. Germline V lookup: CDR1 MNHEY, CDR2 SVGAGI. With V trimmed by 5 bases and J by 4 bases, 4 bases remained unmatched. CDR3 length: 13 residues. The CDR3 bases are TGTGCCAGCAGTAGACAGGGCGCCTATGGCTACACCTTC. Translated, it gives CASSRQGAYGYTF.

The chain's CDR3 is CASSNPPGGSSYNSPLHF. CDR3 DNA sequence: TGTGCCAGCAGCAACCCCCCAGGGGGCAGCTCCTATAATTCACCCCTCCACTTT. The rearrangement uses TRBV7-8 and TRBJ1-6; 8 bases align to TRBD1. The V gene end was trimmed by 5 bases and the J gene end by 0 bases; junction bases not matched to a gene: 9. Germline CDR1 and CDR2: SGHVS and FQNEAQ. The CDR3 has 18 amino acids.

The chain links TRBV25-1 to TRBJ1-5, with D tentatively TRBD1 (5 bases). Germline CDR1 reads MGHDK; CDR2 reads SYGVNS. The ends were cut back, 9 bases at V and 5 bases at J, with 14 bases in the middle. This CDR3 spans 13 amino acids. CDR3 coding DNA: TGTGCCAGTGGGGGGGTGGTGGATCAGCCCCAGCATTTT. Translating it yields CASGGVVDQPQHF.

The rearrangement joins TRBV7-9 to TRBJ2-7; 9 nucleotides agree with TRBD1. V was pared by 0 bases and J by 0 bases, with 3 bases of the junction left unmatched. Germline-derived CDR1 and CDR2 are SEHNR and FQNEAQ (reference sequence). The CDR3 spans 16 residues. The CDR3 DNA is TGTGCCAGCAGCTTAGCGACAGGGGGTTCCTCCTACGAGCAGTACTTC. Its protein is CASSLATGGSSYEQYF.

This chain uses TRBV5-1 with TRBJ2-7; weak D call: TRBD2 (7 bases). The V and J ends lost 0 bases and 4 bases respectively, with 23 bases between them. Germline-derived CDR1 and CDR2 are SGHRS and YFSETQ. The CDR3 length is 18 residues. CDR3 residues: CASSLARGGQPDRYEQYF. CDR3 DNA sequence: TGCGCCAGCAGCTTGGCCCGCGGGGGCCAACCCGATCGGTACGAGCAGTACTTC.

The chain is built from TRBV15 and TRBJ1-1; a weak D match, TRBD1 (6 bases). Germline CDR1 reads LNHNV; CDR2 reads YYDKDF (reference sequence). This CDR3 has 13 amino acids. The ends were cut back, 11 bases at V and 2 bases at J, with 15 bases in the middle. This chain's CDR3 is CASTGQPNTEAFF. CDR3 DNA sequence: TGTGCCTCGACGGGACAACCCAACACTGAAGCTTTCTTT.

The DNA of the CDR3 is TGTGCCAGCAGCCTATCTGCCGGGGGCTACACCTTC. This codes for CASSLSAGGYTF. The rearrangement links TRBV12-3 or TRBV12-4 to TRBJ1-2; D gene unclear. Deletions cut 6 bases from V and 8 bases from J, with 13 bases between. The CDR3 is made up of 12 amino acids.

The genes are TRBV6-5 and TRBJ2-7; TRBD1 matches 8 bases. Germline V gives CDR1 MNHEY, CDR2 SVGAGI. V shed 6 bases and J 3 bases; nucleotides not matched to a gene: 10. This CDR3 is built from 15 residues. CDR3 bases: TGTGCCAGCAGCATGTTAACAGGGGGTAGCTACGAGCAGTACTTC. Translated, it gives CASSMLTGGSYEQYF.

This clone was counted once. V and J are TRBV28 and TRBJ2-5, with 7 bases identical to TRBD1. The germline V gene has CDR1 MDHEN and CDR2 SYDVKM. Trimming cost V 6 bases and J 2 bases; bases outside gene matches: 6. The CDR3 runs 14 residues. Here the CDR3 reads CASSHDRVQETQYF. The CDR3 nucleotides read TGTGCCAGCAGCCATGACAGGGTACAAGAGACCCAGTACTTC. The full variable domain, its missing parts supplied by reference TRBV28 and TRBJ2-5, is DVKVTQSSRYLVKRTGEKVFLECVQDMDHENMFWYRQDPGLGLRLIYFSYDVKMKEKGDIPEGYSVSREKKERFSLILESASTNQTSMYLCASSHDRVQETQYFGPGTRLLVL.

The chain links TRBV11-1 to TRBJ1-2; D perhaps matches TRBD1 (5 bases). The length of the CDR3 is 14 residues. Germline lookup yields CDR1 SGHAT and CDR2 FQDESV (reference sequence). The germline V and J ends were trimmed by 4 bases and 8 bases, with 17 bases remaining between them. The CDR3: CASSSKTVQRGYTF. The CDR3, as DNA: TGTGCCAGCAGCTCTAAGACAGTTCAGAGGGGCTACACCTTC.

The chain has TRBV12-3 or TRBV12-4 and TRBJ2-7, with 11 bases aligning to TRBD1. V shed 6 bases and J 3 bases; nucleotides not matched to a gene: 1. The CDR3 is 13 residues long. The CDR3 DNA reads as TGTGCCAGCAGGGGACAGGGGGTCTACGAGCAGTACTTC. Translation: CASRGQGVYEQYF.